This T cell receptor (beta chain) was identified during a study of blood T cell repertoires in COVID-19. This CDR3 has 13 amino acids. The V gene lost 11 bases and the J gene lost 1 base, with 11 bases spanning the gap. Original handling: Amplification with reference gene primers provided the estimates of nucleated cell counts. Libraries were prepared by immunoSEQ multiplex PCR; TCRdb keeps only in-frame clonotypes and omits some of them. Clonal size and the V and J genes are those of that table, whereas D and trimming came from the DNA. The data show some 290,000 clones, around nine tenths seen once.

The receptor was isolated from a woman under 40 who had recovered from COVID-19. This rearrangement joins TRBV12-3 or TRBV12-4 to TRBJ2-2; possible D gene TRBD2, 6 bases. The sequencing sample was made of PBMCs or T cells enriched from blood (not recorded which). The CDR3 DNA reads TGTGCCTCATCTAGCGAGAACACCGGGGAGCTGTTTTTT. Translation gives CASSSENTGELFF.